This T cell receptor (beta chain) originates from a study of blood T cell repertoires in COVID-19. Some clones are missing from TCRdb's copy, which holds only in-frame ones; the method was immunoSEQ multiplex PCR. The profile shows approximately 24,000 clones, around 87% of them singletons. The CDR3 covers 14 residues. J gave up 4 bases and V 5 bases, and 7 bases lay outside the gene matches. Germline V gene lookup returns CDR1 SGHTA and CDR2 FQGNSA. The clonotype was recovered from a man between 45 and 60 years old with active COVID-19. The V call is TRBV7-2, the J call TRBJ2-7, with 8 nucleotides matching TRBD1. The sample comprised peripheral blood. CDR3 coding DNA: TGTGCCAGCAGCCGCCCCGGACAGGGATACGAGCAGTACTTC. Its protein product is CASSRPGQGYEQYF.